Here is one T cell receptor beta chain with its context. This entry comes from a study of blood T cells in healthy people across ages. Germline values: CDR1 SGDLS, CDR2 YYNGEE. The CDR3 is made up of 12 amino acids. Trimming shortened V by 3 bases and J by 4 bases, and 6 bases separated the two germline ends. With a J-beta primer mix and a sample-barcoded 5' primer, a second PCR ran 7 to 11 cycles. Each CDR3 protein is one row after TCRdb ran MiXCR on the 5' RACE reads. The table lists 1.5 million to 2 million distinct CDR3 sequences, 30% to 40% of them singletons. The specimen sequenced was blood. The origin of this receptor is a woman in her 30s in good health. The rearrangement links TRBV9 to TRBJ2-3, with D unresolved. CDR3 in DNA: TGTGCCAGCAGCGGGGTCCCAGATACGCAGTATTTT. Encoded protein: CASSGVPDTQYF.